The 24 T cell receptor beta chains below were found in one sample sequenced in a study of cytomegalovirus exposure and HLA in healthy donors. In the PCR, 60 Vbeta and 13 Jbeta primers were used. Sequencing used immunoSEQ multiplex PCR; TCRdb keeps in-frame clones, though not all of them. The repertoire consists of under 120,000 clones, with over 65% occurring once and the leading ten covering around 5.1%. Specimen: PBMCs. The receptors were gathered from a female donor in good health and CMV-seropositive.

This clone was counted a few times. The chain joins TRBV11-3 to TRBJ2-7, with D uncertain. V was trimmed by 0 bases and J by 3 bases, leaving 12 bases between them. The CDR3 contains 15 residues. From germline, CDR1 is SGHNT and CDR2 YENEEA. CDR3 in amino acids: CASSLDLGHSYEQYF. CDR3 sequence (DNA): TGTGCCAGCAGCTTAGATCTGGGTCACAGCTACGAGCAGTACTTC. The variable domain in full, completed from reference TRBV11-3 and TRBJ2-7, reads EAGVVQSPRYKIIEKKQPVAFWCNPISGHNTLYWYLQNLGQGPELLIRYENEEAVDDSQLPKDRFSAERLKGVDSTLKIQPAELGDSAVYLCASSLDLGHSYEQYFGPGTRLTVT.

The chain couples TRBV30 to TRBJ1-5; D possibly corresponds to TRBD1 (5 bases). V lost 0 bases and J 6 bases, leaving 12 bases between the germline ends. The CDR3 consists of 14 residues. Germline V gene lookup returns CDR1 GTSNPN and CDR2 SVGIG (reference sequence). For the CDR3, the DNA is TGTGCCTGGAGTGTAGCAGGGAGGGTTCAGCCCCAGCATTTT. The encoded protein is CAWSVAGRVQPQHF.

For this clone: A read error may produce the germline difference seen at one junction end. The V gene is TRBV20-1, the J gene TRBJ1-2; D perhaps matches TRBD1 (6 bases). CDR1 and CDR2 (germline): DFQATT, SNEGSKA (reference sequence). This CDR3 comprises 11 residues. The CDR3 is CSASRQESHPF. CDR3 bases: TGCAGTGCTAGCCGACAGGAATCCCACCCCTTC.

The chain uses TRBV18 and TRBJ1-2, with 9 bases identical to TRBD1. V lost 3 bases to trimming and J lost 5 bases; unmatched junction nucleotides: 13. The length of the CDR3 is 17 residues. Germline assignment: CDR1 KGHSH and CDR2 LQKENI. The CDR3 region has the DNA TGTGCCAGCTCACCTCTCCCCCCGGACAGGGGTAGGTATGGCTACACCTTC. It yields the protein CASSPLPPDRGRYGYTF.

V gene TRBV5-6 combines with J gene TRBJ1-4; TRBD1 matches at 8 bases. CDR1 and CDR2 (germline): SGHDT, YYEEEE. After removal of 2 bases from V and 5 bases from J, the junction contained 8 bases not matched to a gene. The CDR3 runs 16 residues. The CDR3 DNA sequence: TGTGCCAGCAGCTTAGGGGGACAGGAGCTGAATGAAAAACTGTTTTTT. Encoded protein: CASSLGGQELNEKLFF. The full variable domain, its missing parts supplied by reference TRBV5-6 and TRBJ1-4, is DAGVTQSPTHLIKTRGQQVTLRCSPKSGHDTVSWYQQALGQGPQFIFQYYEEEERQRGNFPDRFSGHQFPNYSSELNVNALLLGDSALYLCASSLGGQELNEKLFFGSGTQLSVL.

This clone was counted between two and nine times. The chain joins TRBV29-1 to TRBJ2-7; 9 bases map to TRBD1. The CDR3 extends over 13 amino acids. Germline CDR1 and CDR2: SQVTM and ANQGSEA. V gave up 4 bases and J gave up 12 bases; unmatched junction bases: 13. The CDR3 bases are TGCAGCGTTGGGACGGGACAGGGCGCGGATCGGTACTTC. This gives the protein CSVGTGQGADRYF.

The chain recombines TRBV10-3 with TRBJ2-3; 7 bases align to TRBD1. This CDR3 has 16 amino acids. CDR1 is ENHRY and CDR2 is SYGVKD in the germline V gene. Trimming took 3 bases from V and 5 from J; bases not matched to a gene: 11. As DNA, the CDR3 is TGTGCCATCAGTGACCCTTTTAGGGGGCTACGAGATACGCAGTATTTT. The encoded protein is CAISDPFRGLRDTQYF.

V is TRBV11-3 and J is TRBJ2-5; 8 nucleotides line up with TRBD2. The CDR3 extends over 14 amino acids. The germline V gene has CDR1 SGHNT and CDR2 YENEEA. V gave up 4 bases and J gave up 5 bases; unmatched junction bases: 6. CDR3: CASSSREGGETQYF. The CDR3, as DNA: TGTGCCAGCAGCTCCCGGGAGGGTGGGGAGACCCAGTACTTC.

The V gene is TRBV11-2, the J gene TRBJ1-3; no clear D gene. This CDR3 comprises 16 residues. The germline CDR1 and CDR2 sequences are SGHAT and FQNNGV. V gave up 5 bases and J gave up 0 bases, with 14 bases separating them. CDR3 nucleotide sequence: TGTGCCAGCAGCCGCGGCCGAGGCAGCTCTGGAAACACCATATATTTT. As protein: CASSRGRGSSGNTIYF.

J is TRBJ1-1 and V is TRBV29-1, with a weak D call TRBD1 (5 bases). The CDR3 consists of 17 residues. CDR1 and CDR2 (germline): SQVTM, ANQGSEA. Trimming took 4 bases from V and 0 from J, leaving 21 bases between them. The chain's CDR3 is CSVADWSRAPMNTEAFF. The CDR3 DNA reads TGCAGCGTTGCCGACTGGAGCAGGGCGCCGATGAACACTGAAGCTTTCTTT.

This clone appeared once. V usage is TRBV9 and J usage is TRBJ1-4; no clear D gene. This CDR3 region has 14 residues. V lost 4 bases and J lost 1, with 8 bases in between. Germline values: CDR1 SGDLS, CDR2 YYNGEE. CDR3 DNA: TGTGCCAGCAGCCCAACTCGAACTAATGAAAAACTGTTTTTT. Protein: CASSPTRTNEKLFF.

This rearrangement joins TRBV5-4 to TRBJ2-1; 12 bases map to TRBD2. The CDR3 runs 13 residues. V dropped 3 bases and J dropped 15; count of bases not matched to a gene: 7. The germline V gene encodes CDR1 SGHNT and CDR2 YYREEE (reference sequence). The CDR3 sequence: CASSSLAGGGLFF. The CDR3 coding sequence is TGTGCCAGCAGCTCCCTAGCGGGAGGGGGTCTGTTCTTC.

This sequence joins TRBV19 and TRBJ2-5; TRBD1 agrees at 9 bases. The germline CDR1 and CDR2 sequences are LNHDA and SQIVND (reference sequence). This CDR3 region has 15 residues. Trimming removed 1 base from V and 2 bases from J; junction bases left unmatched: 2. The CDR3 region has the DNA TGTGCCAGTAGTATAGGGGGGACAGGGCAAGAGACCCAGTACTTC. Translation gives CASSIGGTGQETQYF.

The chain couples TRBV6-5 to TRBJ1-3, with 8 bases fitting TRBD1. V dropped 6 bases and J dropped 6; count of bases not matched to a gene: 10. CDR1 and CDR2 from the germline V gene are MNHEY and SVGAGI. CDR3 length: 15 residues. CDR3 region: CASRPPGQVANTIYF. The DNA of the CDR3 is TGTGCCAGCAGACCCCCGGGACAGGTGGCAAACACCATATATTTT.

This chain joins TRBV7-2 and TRBJ1-5; D perhaps matches TRBD1 (5 bases). Germline V gene sequence: CDR1 SGHTA, CDR2 FQGNSA. CDR3 size: 13 residues. V was clipped by 4 bases and J by 5 bases, with 9 bases between them. The CDR3: CASSSDRYQPQHF. CDR3 nucleotide sequence: TGTGCCAGCAGCTCCGACAGATATCAGCCCCAGCATTTT.

The gene calls are TRBV27 and TRBJ2-1, with a tentative D call TRBD2 (6 bases). With 4 bases removed from V and 6 bases from J, the gap between germline ends came to 13 bases. CDR1 MNHEY and CDR2 SMNVEV come from the germline V gene (reference sequence). The CDR3 consists of 14 residues. The CDR3 sequence: CASSSRLAFNEQFF. The CDR3 DNA reads as TGTGCCAGCAGTTCTAGGCTAGCGTTCAATGAGCAGTTCTTC.

This chain joins TRBV7-2 and TRBJ2-7, with 8 positions matching TRBD2. V lost 3 bases to trimming and J lost 5 bases; unmatched junction nucleotides: 6. CDR3 length: 14 residues. Germline lookup yields CDR1 SGHTA and CDR2 FQGNSA. CDR3: CASSFRDGGDEQYF. DNA of the CDR3: TGTGCCAGCAGCTTCCGGGACGGGGGGGACGAGCAGTACTTC.

The chain couples TRBV6-1 to TRBJ2-7; the match to TRBD1 covers 10 bases. Germline-derived CDR1 and CDR2 are MNHNS and SASEGT. V lost 5 bases and J lost 2; bases outside the gene matches: 3. This CDR3 region has 14 residues. This CDR3 is CASSLDRGTYEQYF. The CDR3 DNA sequence: TGTGCCAGCAGTTTGGACAGGGGGACCTACGAGCAGTACTTC.

The chain combines TRBV7-2 with TRBJ1-5, with D perhaps TRBD1 (5 bases). In germline, CDR1 is SGHTA, CDR2 FQGNSA. The CDR3 loop spans 17 amino acids. Trimming took 1 base from V and 0 from J, leaving 13 bases between them. The CDR3 sequence: CASSLGGGYYSNQPQHF. CDR3 bases: TGTGCCAGCAGCTTAGGGGGGGGGTATTATAGCAATCAGCCCCAGCATTTT.

This chain links TRBV10-1 with TRBJ2-2, with D maybe TRBD1 (5 bases). This CDR3 has 11 residues. Germline CDR1 and CDR2: WNHNN and SYGVQD (reference sequence). This CDR3 reads CASGASGELFF. In DNA, the CDR3 is TGCGCTAGTGGGGCCTCCGGGGAGCTGTTTTTT.

This clone has only a few counts. One end of the junction is discordant with germline, which a read error may explain. The chain joins TRBV2 to TRBJ2-1, with D tentatively TRBD2 (5 bases). The germline CDR1 and CDR2 sequences are SNHLY and FYNNEI. This CDR3 has 12 amino acids. The CDR3 coding sequence is TGTGCCAGCTCCGAGCGGCCTAGGTCAAGGATCTTC. This codes for CASSERPRSRIF.

The chain joins TRBV4-1 to TRBJ2-2; TRBD2 is a possible D gene (5 bases). The CDR3 loop spans 17 amino acids. The V gene's germline CDR1 is MGHRA and CDR2 YSYEKL. Trimming left V 1 base short and J 4 bases short, with 16 bases between. DNA of the CDR3: TGCGCCAGCAGCCAAGGAAATGGAGGCACCGGCACCGGGGAGCTGTTTTTT. Protein product: CASSQGNGGTGTGELFF.

The J gene is TRBJ2-7, the V gene TRBV5-1; the D is unclear. This CDR3 has 15 residues. The V gene lost 2 bases and the J gene lost 1 base, with 13 bases spanning the gap. Germline lookup yields CDR1 SGHRS and CDR2 YFSETQ. The CDR3 region is CASSFRRIGSYEQYF. The CDR3 bases are TGCGCCAGCAGCTTTCGGCGGATTGGTTCCTACGAGCAGTACTTC.

The chain links TRBV7-8 to TRBJ1-6; perhaps TRBD1 as D (6 bases). The length of the CDR3 is 15 residues. Germline V gene lookup returns CDR1 SGHVS and CDR2 FQNEAQ. The V gene lost 1 base and the J gene lost 4 bases, with 8 bases spanning the gap. The CDR3, as DNA: TGTGCCAGCAGCTTAGACAGGGCATATAATTCACCCCTCCACTTT. As protein: CASSLDRAYNSPLHF.